This T cell receptor beta chain came from a study of OX40 agonist ivuxolimab in advanced cancers. Sequencing was performed with immunoSEQ multiplex PCR; in TCRdb, only in-frame clones are kept and a portion is missing. The repertoire consists of roughly 72,000 clones, with over 70% occurring once and the leading ten covering less than 5.5%. Germline lookup yields CDR1 SGHRS and CDR2 YFSETQ. The CDR3 is 13 amino acids. V was clipped by 6 bases and J by 1 base, with 10 bases between them. This TCR came from an adult with an advanced solid tumor such as melanoma, head and neck, liver or kidney cancer. The starting material was CD4+ or CD8+ T cells sorted from blood, obtained in a trial of the OX40 agonist ivuxolimab. This sequence joins TRBV5-1 and TRBJ1-1; unclear D gene. The CDR3 here is CASTRTGNTEAFF. Written as DNA, the CDR3 is TGCGCCAGCACCCGGACGGGGAACACTGAAGCTTTCTTT.